Here is one TCR beta chain with its context. The antigen is undetermined. The PCR employed 60 Vbeta primers together with 13 Jbeta primers. This table comes from immunoSEQ multiplex PCR, and its TCRdb copy is limited to in-frame clones, with some not included. The repertoire table contains around 100,000 clones. Per germline, CDR1 MNHNS and CDR2 SASEGT. The germline V and J ends were trimmed by 4 bases and 0 bases, with 9 bases remaining between them. This CDR3 contains 14 residues. This record comes from a study of cytomegalovirus exposure and HLA in healthy donors. Whole-study results and caveats: Across HLA loci, a later analysis found differing TCR association rates, with DRB1 most and HLA-C fewest. Per published reports, the classifier diagnosed cytomegalovirus status with high specificity and sensitivity.

This sequence was found in a man aged 35-49 years in good health and CMV-seropositive. Sequenced: PBMCs. The chain carries TRBV6-1 and TRBJ1-2; D unclear. The DNA of the CDR3 is TGTGCCAGCAGTGTGGCAGGCGCTAACTATGGCTACACCTTC. Residues: CASSVAGANYGYTF.